A selection of T cell receptor beta chains follows, all from one sample in a study of a mutant IDH1 vaccine in newly diagnosed glioma. Libraries were prepared by immunoSEQ multiplex PCR; TCRdb keeps only in-frame clonotypes and omits some of them. Of about 68,000 clones listed, 79% are singletons. The source material was PBMCs, sampled from a glioma patient treated with radiotherapy, temozolomide or both. The receptors stem from a man in his forties or fifties with glioma. CDR3s include the opening cysteine and the closing phenylalanine or tryptophan. D genes are given only for firm matches. Size is stated for part of the rows, as once, few or many counts, or as a class when the clone is expanded.

V: TRBV19
length: 14
J: TRBJ1-6
D: .
size: .
DNA: TGTGCCAGTAGTTTTGGGTCATATAATTCACCCCTCCACTTT
CDR3: CASSFGSYNSPLHF

V: TRBV9
length: 18
J: TRBJ2-3
D: TRBD2
size: few
DNA: TGTGCCAGCAGCGTAGGGTCTAGCGGGGGGCACGGCACAGATACGCAGTATTTT
CDR3: CASSVGSSGGHGTDTQYF

V: TRBV4-2
length: 18
J: TRBJ1-5
D: TRBD1
size: .
DNA: TGTGCCAGCAGCCAAGATCGGCAGGGGGCTATAAGCAATCAGCCCCAGCATTTT
CDR3: CASSQDRQGAISNQPQHF

V: TRBV9
length: 11
J: TRBJ2-2
D: .
size: .
DNA: TGTGCCAGCAGCGTAGCCGGGGAGCTGTTTTTT
CDR3: CASSVAGELFF

V: TRBV6-5
length: 13
J: TRBJ2-7
D: .
size: once
DNA: TGTGCCAGCGGCGTCTCCTCGGCCTACGAGCAGTACTTC
CDR3: CASGVSSAYEQYF

V: TRBV19
length: 15
J: TRBJ1-2
D: TRBD1
size: .
DNA: TGTGCCAGTAGTGCACTAGACAGGGGGGACTATGGCTACACCTTC
CDR3: CASSALDRGDYGYTF

V: TRBV5-1
length: 14
J: TRBJ1-2
D: .
size: .
DNA: TGCGCCAGCAGCTTGGGGGATTTGGTCTATGGCTACACCTTC
CDR3: CASSLGDLVYGYTF

V: TRBV2
length: 13
J: TRBJ1-2
D: .
size: once
DNA: TGTGCCAGCAGTCCGACAGAGAACTATGGCTACACCTTC
CDR3: CASSPTENYGYTF

V: TRBV6-1
length: 13
J: TRBJ1-5
D: .
size: .
DNA: TGTGCCAGCAAGAGTAATGGGTATCAGCCCCAGCATTTT
CDR3: CASKSNGYQPQHF

V: TRBV6-5
length: 15
J: TRBJ1-5
D: TRBD1
size: once
DNA: TGTGCCAGCAGTTACGCCGGGACAGGCGAGCAGCCCCAGCATTTT
CDR3: CASSYAGTGEQPQHF

V: TRBV19
length: 17
J: TRBJ1-1
D: .
size: .
DNA: TGTGCCAGTAGTATCGGGGGCCGAGTTCTAATGAACACTGAAGCTTTCTTT
CDR3: CASSIGGRVLMNTEAFF

V: TRBV27
length: 14
J: TRBJ1-1
D: TRBD1
size: medium-sized
DNA: TGTGCCAGCAGTTTGACAGGGGGCCTCACTGAAGCTTTCTTT
CDR3: CASSLTGGLTEAFF

V: TRBV5-4
length: 12
J: TRBJ2-7
D: .
size: .
DNA: TGTGCCAGCAGTCGAACGGACGGACCACGGTACTTC
CDR3: CASSRTDGPRYF

V: TRBV6-1
length: 14
J: TRBJ1-6
D: .
size: .
DNA: TGTGCCAGCAGGCCGGGACACCATAATTCACCCCTCCACTTT
CDR3: CASRPGHHNSPLHF

V: TRBV5-4
length: 14
J: TRBJ2-7
D: .
size: .
DNA: TGTGCCAGCAGCTTAAGGGGAGCGCTGGCCGAGCAGTACTTC
CDR3: CASSLRGALAEQYF

V: TRBV20-1
length: 11
J: TRBJ1-2
D: .
size: .
DNA: TGCAGTGCATACAGGGAGTATGGCTACACCTTC
CDR3: CSAYREYGYTF

V: TRBV27
length: 14
J: TRBJ1-1
D: TRBD1
size: few
DNA: TGTGCCAGCCTGAGGTTGACAGGGGGCACTGAAGCTTTCTTT
CDR3: CASLRLTGGTEAFF

V: TRBV6-5
length: 14
J: TRBJ2-7
D: .
size: .
DNA: TGTGCCAGCAGTTACTCTTCAGGGAAAGACGAGCAGTACTTC
CDR3: CASSYSSGKDEQYF

V: TRBV4-3
length: 13
J: TRBJ2-2
D: .
size: .
DNA: TGCGCCAGCAGCCGAGTAGGTGCCGGGGAGCTGTTTTTT
CDR3: CASSRVGAGELFF

V: TRBV29-1
length: 13
J: TRBJ2-1
D: TRBD1
size: .
DNA: TGCAGCGTTAGGGACAGGGGGCTCGATGAGCAGTTCTTC
CDR3: CSVRDRGLDEQFF

V: TRBV10-3
length: 13
J: TRBJ2-7
D: .
size: .
DNA: TGTGCCATCGAAGAAACAGGGTCCTACGAGCAGTACTTC
CDR3: CAIEETGSYEQYF

V: TRBV28
length: 12
J: TRBJ1-2
D: .
size: .
DNA: TGTGCCAGCAGTCCGGCGAGCTATGGCTACACCTTC
CDR3: CASSPASYGYTF

V: TRBV29-1
length: 12
J: TRBJ1-1
D: .
size: .
DNA: TGCAGCGTTGGGTTCACGAACACTGAAGCTTTCTTT
CDR3: CSVGFTNTEAFF

V: TRBV9
length: 14
J: TRBJ1-1
D: .
size: .
DNA: TGTGCCAGCAGCGTAGACCCTACGGACACTGAAGCTTTCTTT
CDR3: CASSVDPTDTEAFF

V: TRBV11-1
length: 13
J: TRBJ2-2
D: TRBD1
size: .
DNA: TGTGCCAGCAGCCCCACAGGGGCCGGGGAGCTGTTTTTT
CDR3: CASSPTGAGELFF

V: TRBV30
length: 13
J: TRBJ1-3
D: .
size: once
DNA: TGTGCCTGGGGGTGGGCGGTTGGAAACACCATATATTTT
CDR3: CAWGWAVGNTIYF

V: TRBV9
length: 13
J: TRBJ1-1
D: .
size: .
DNA: TGTGCCAGCAGCCCCTCGGGGGGGACTGAAGCTTTCTTT
CDR3: CASSPSGGTEAFF

V: TRBV7-9
length: 12
J: TRBJ1-5
D: .
size: .
DNA: TGTGCCAGCAGCTTAGCGAATCAGCCCCAGCATTTT
CDR3: CASSLANQPQHF

V: TRBV6-5
length: 14
J: TRBJ2-2
D: TRBD1
size: few
DNA: TGTGCCAGCTTCGCCAGGGGGCTTGCCGGGGAGCTGTTTTTT
CDR3: CASFARGLAGELFF

V: TRBV5-1
length: 15
J: TRBJ1-1
D: TRBD1
size: .
DNA: TGCGCCAGCAGCGGGTGGACAGGGGAGGCCACTGAAGCTTTCTTT
CDR3: CASSGWTGEATEAFF

V: TRBV10-3
length: 16
J: TRBJ2-7
D: TRBD1
size: .
DNA: TGTGCCATCAGTTCCACGCTCGGGACAGGGGACTACGAGCAGTACTTC
CDR3: CAISSTLGTGDYEQYF

V: TRBV5-1
length: 16
J: TRBJ2-1
D: .
size: .
DNA: TGCGCCAGCAGCCTGGGGCCCGCAGGGCCGGGCCATGAGCAGTTCTTC
CDR3: CASSLGPAGPGHEQFF

V: TRBV30
length: 14
J: TRBJ2-5
D: TRBD1
size: .
DNA: TGTGCCTGGGCGACAGGGGGCTTCCAAGAGACCCAGTACTTC
CDR3: CAWATGGFQETQYF

V: TRBV5-4
length: 14
J: TRBJ1-2
D: .
size: .
DNA: TGTGCCAGCAGCTCCCCCCGGGCCGGAGATGGCTACACCTTC
CDR3: CASSSPRAGDGYTF

V: TRBV28
length: 11
J: TRBJ2-1
D: .
size: .
DNA: TGTGCCAGTGCATTTAGGGATGAGCAGTTCTTC
CDR3: CASAFRDEQFF

V: TRBV10-2
length: 13
J: TRBJ2-7
D: .
size: .
DNA: TGCGCCAGCAGTGATTGGGGCTCCTACGAGCAGTACTTC
CDR3: CASSDWGSYEQYF

V: TRBV6-6
length: 14
J: TRBJ2-7
D: TRBD2
size: once
DNA: TGTGCCAGCAGTTGGACTAGCGGGGGAAACGAGCAGTACTTC
CDR3: CASSWTSGGNEQYF

V: TRBV27
length: 14
J: TRBJ1-1
D: .
size: .
DNA: TGTGCCAGCAGTTCCAGGGTTATGACGACTGAAGCTTTCTTT
CDR3: CASSSRVMTTEAFF

V: TRBV25-1
length: 15
J: TRBJ1-4
D: TRBD1
size: .
DNA: TGTGCCAGCAGTGACCAGGGGGCAACTAATGAAAAACTGTTTTTT
CDR3: CASSDQGATNEKLFF

V: TRBV4-3
length: 16
J: TRBJ1-5
D: .
size: .
DNA: TGCGCCAGCAGCCAAGATTGGGTTGGTCCCAATCAGCCCCAGCATTTT
CDR3: CASSQDWVGPNQPQHF

V: TRBV9
length: 16
J: TRBJ1-4
D: .
size: .
DNA: TGTGCCAGCAGCACCCGACAGGAGCTAGCTAATGAAAAACTGTTTTTT
CDR3: CASSTRQELANEKLFF

V: TRBV5-4
length: 12
J: TRBJ2-3
D: .
size: many
DNA: TGTGCCAGCAGCTTAGTAGCAGATACGCAGTATTTT
CDR3: CASSLVADTQYF

V: TRBV6-5
length: 14
J: TRBJ1-1
D: .
size: .
DNA: TGTGCCAGCAGAGGACCCCCCGGGGGCACTGAAGCTTTCTTT
CDR3: CASRGPPGGTEAFF

V: TRBV5-1
length: 15
J: TRBJ2-5
D: .
size: .
DNA: TGCGCCAGCAGCTTTTGGGGCCGCGTCGGAGAGACCCAGTACTTC
CDR3: CASSFWGRVGETQYF